One and the same sample provided the 30 T cell receptor beta chains below, sequenced in a study of T cells after posttransplantation cyclophosphamide. Profiling relied on immunoSEQ multiplex PCR, and the TCRdb table lists in-frame clones only, not all of them. Of tens of thousands of clones in the sample, more than 70% were seen once. Cyclophosphamide on days +3 and +4 followed busulfan-fludarabine conditioning and a marrow graft. This material consisted of CD4+ T cells sorted from blood, taken 1,700 to 2,000 days after a stem cell transplant with posttransplant cyclophosphamide. Source of these receptors: a female patient aged 40-49 years who received an allogeneic stem cell transplant from a related donor, was CMV-positive, and had no GVHD. Some T cells may have originated in the graft donor.

The V gene is TRBV19, the J gene TRBJ1-1; TRBD1 agrees at 8 bases. Germline CDR1 is LNHDA and CDR2 is SQIVND (reference sequence). V lost 5 bases to trimming and J lost 2 bases; unmatched junction nucleotides: 4. CDR3 size: 14 residues. CDR3 sequence reads: CASSAGGANTEAFF. In DNA, the CDR3 is TGTGCCAGTAGTGCAGGGGGCGCAAACACTGAAGCTTTCTTT.

V and J are TRBV28 and TRBJ1-6; D gene uncertain. CDR3 length equals 15 residues. The V end was cut by 8 bases, the J end by 1 base, with 12 bases between. CDR1 and CDR2 (germline): MDHEN, SYDVKM. This chain's CDR3 is CASVGRESYNSPLHF. The CDR3 nucleotides read TGTGCCAGCGTGGGTAGGGAGTCCTATAATTCACCCCTCCACTTT.

This clone ranks as medium-sized. This sequence joins TRBV5-5 and TRBJ2-7; 12 nucleotides line up with TRBD2. Looked up from germline, CDR1 is SGHKS and CDR2 is YYEKEE (reference sequence). The CDR3 sequence is 15 residues long. V lost 4 bases and J lost 4; bases outside the gene matches: 6. The CDR3 DNA reads TGTGCCAGCAGCCCGACTAGCGGGGGTGGTTACGAGCAGTACTTC. Amino acids: CASSPTSGGGYEQYF.

The chain links TRBV2 to TRBJ1-1; D gene uncertain. This CDR3 spans 13 amino acids. Germline V gives CDR1 SNHLY, CDR2 FYNNEI. Trimming stripped 7 bases from V and 3 bases from J, with 12 bases between. CDR3 DNA: TGTGCCAGCAACGCAGGATCGGACACTGAAGCTTTCTTT. Translation: CASNAGSDTEAFF.

The chain joins TRBV19 to TRBJ2-3, with 8 bases aligning to TRBD1. V lost 10 bases and J lost 2; bases outside the gene matches: 5. Germline loops: CDR1 LNHDA, CDR2 SQIVND (reference sequence). The CDR3 contains 13 residues. The CDR3 DNA sequence: TGTGCCACCTCGGGACAGGCCACAGATACGCAGTATTTT. This encodes CATSGQATDTQYF.

The chain uses TRBV6-5 and TRBJ1-2; TRBD1 agrees at 10 bases. CDR3 size: 13 residues. The J segment lost 8 bases and the V segment lost 5 bases, leaving 5 bases of the junction unmatched. Germline V lookup: CDR1 MNHEY, CDR2 SVGAGI. The CDR3 loop is CASSDGTGAGYTF. CDR3 nucleotide sequence: TGTGCCAGCAGTGACGGGACAGGGGCCGGCTACACCTTC.

V gene TRBV20-1 combines with J gene TRBJ2-7; D call uncertain. The CDR3 is 11 amino acids. Trimming took 2 bases from V and 0 from J, leaving 2 bases between them. Germline assignment: CDR1 DFQATT and CDR2 SNEGSKA (reference sequence). CDR3 DNA: TGCAGTGCTAGACTCTCCTACGAGCAGTACTTC. This gives the protein CSARLSYEQYF.

The CDR3 nucleotides are TGCAGCATCCTACTAGCGGGGGGGCACCAAGAGACCCAGTACTTC. It is translated as CSILLAGGHQETQYF. V and J are TRBV29-1 and TRBJ2-5; 13 nucleotides align to TRBD2. This CDR3 comprises 15 residues. The J segment lost 0 bases and the V segment lost 8 bases, leaving 6 bases of the junction unmatched. In germline, CDR1 is SQVTM, CDR2 ANQGSEA.

This chain connects TRBV7-9 to TRBJ1-4; TRBD1 is a possible D gene (6 bases). The length of the CDR3 is 16 residues. Germline CDR1 is SEHNR and CDR2 is FQNEAQ (reference sequence). V was pared by 5 bases and J by 0 bases, with 13 bases between. In DNA form, the CDR3 reads TGTGCCAGCAGCCTAGGGCAGGGGACAACTAATGAAAAACTGTTTTTT. This gives the protein CASSLGQGTTNEKLFF.

The V and J genes are TRBV4-1 and TRBJ1-2, with 9 nucleotides matching TRBD1. Germline lookup yields CDR1 MGHRA and CDR2 YSYEKL. The CDR3 totals 16 residues. The V gene end was trimmed by 0 bases and the J gene end by 8 bases; junction bases not matched to a gene: 10. CDR3 sequence (DNA): TGCGCCAGCAGCCAAGATAGTTGGACAGGGGACAACGGCTACACCTTC. It is translated as CASSQDSWTGDNGYTF.

The chain is built from TRBV28 and TRBJ2-5, with D perhaps TRBD1 (5 bases). Germline V CDR1 and CDR2: MDHEN, SYDVKM. V lost 6 bases to trimming and J lost 4 bases, with 15 bases between them. This CDR3 spans 14 amino acids. For the CDR3, the DNA is TGTGCCAGCAGCGAATCCAGGGTTGGAGAGACCCAGTACTTC. Amino acids: CASSESRVGETQYF.

The gene calls are TRBV2 and TRBJ1-4; the match to TRBD1 covers 10 bases. Germline CDR1 SNHLY, CDR2 FYNNEI. V was pared by 8 bases and J by 7 bases, with 1 base of the junction left unmatched. The CDR3 is made up of 12 amino acids. The CDR3 loop reads CASGQGGEKLFF. The CDR3 coding sequence is TGTGCCAGCGGACAGGGGGGTGAAAAACTGTTTTTT.

V is TRBV18 and J is TRBJ2-3; 12 nucleotides agree with TRBD2. This CDR3 contains 18 residues. Unmatched junction bases numbered 12, after V lost 4 bases and J lost 4 bases. CDR1 and CDR2 (germline): KGHSH, LQKENI. For the CDR3, the DNA is TGTGCCAGCTCACGGGCTAGCGGGGGGGCCGTCGGGCCAGATACGCAGTATTTT. As protein: CASSRASGGAVGPDTQYF.

The DNA of the CDR3 is TGCGCCATCCTCAGGGGATCCCCGTGGGCTGAAGCTTTCTTT. This encodes CAILRGSPWAEAFF. J is TRBJ1-1 and V is TRBV10-1; the D gene is possibly TRBD1 (6 bases). Per germline, CDR1 WNHNN and CDR2 SYGVQD (reference sequence). The V end lost 10 bases, the J end lost 6 bases, and 21 bases lay between the germline ends. This CDR3 is 14 amino acids long.

The V call is TRBV11-2, the J call TRBJ2-1; TRBD2 aligns across 10 bases. CDR3 size: 18 residues. Trimming at V came to 7 bases and at J to 4 bases, leaving 16 bases not matched to a gene. CDR1 is SGHAT and CDR2 is FQNNGV in the germline V gene. The CDR3 loop reads CASTPEASGGKLYNEQFF. In DNA, the CDR3 is TGTGCCAGCACCCCTGAGGCTAGCGGGGGCAAATTGTACAATGAGCAGTTCTTC.

The chain employs TRBV6-5 and TRBJ2-6; 7 bases map to TRBD1. Germline lookup yields CDR1 MNHEY and CDR2 SVGAGI. V lost 5 bases and J lost 2; bases outside the gene matches: 0. The CDR3 loop spans 14 amino acids. The DNA of the CDR3 is TGTGCCAGCAGTACAGGGGCTGGGGCCAACGTCCTGACTTTC. Its protein is CASSTGAGANVLTF.

This clone was recorded only once. This rearrangement joins TRBV7-2 to TRBJ1-4; possibly TRBD1 for D (5 bases). Germline V CDR1 and CDR2: SGHTA, FQGNSA. The CDR3 consists of 13 residues. V lost 5 bases and J lost 6, with 10 bases in between. The CDR3 nucleotides are TGTGCCAGCAGCACCGGGGGATATGAAAAACTGTTTTTT. Its translation: CASSTGGYEKLFF.

The genes are TRBV6-5 and TRBJ2-3, with 8 positions matching TRBD2. Germline lookup yields CDR1 MNHEY and CDR2 SVGAGI. The ends lost 8 bases at V and 0 bases at J; junction bases unmatched: 4. The CDR3 length is 14 residues. The CDR3 region is CASSAGGSTDTQYF. In nucleotides, the CDR3 is TGTGCCAGCTCGGCGGGGGGTAGCACAGATACGCAGTATTTT.

The J gene is TRBJ2-7, the V gene TRBV21-1; the D call TRBD2 from the table was never checked on the DNA. TRBV21-1 is described as a pseudogene. This CDR3 is built from 16 residues. This chain's CDR3 is CASSKDGQRISYEQYF. CDR3 DNA: TGTGCCAGCAGCAAAGATGGCCAGAGGATCTCCTACGAGCAGTACTTC.

In nucleotides, the CDR3 is TGTGCCAGCAGTGAGACAGGGGAACTTGAAGCTTTCTTT. Protein product: CASSETGELEAFF. J is TRBJ1-1 and V is TRBV6-1; 8 positions agree with TRBD1. V was clipped by 3 bases and J by 7 bases; unmatched bases: 4. Germline lookup yields CDR1 MNHNS and CDR2 SASEGT. The CDR3 is 13 amino acids.

The chain combines TRBV7-3 with TRBJ2-1; D possibly corresponds to TRBD2 (5 bases). This CDR3 has 15 residues. Germline values: CDR1 SGHTA, CDR2 FQGTGA. V lost 2 bases to trimming and J lost 0 bases, with 8 bases between them. In DNA form, the CDR3 reads TGTGCCAGCAGCTTAGAAGGAGGCTCCTACAATGAGCAGTTCTTC. Amino acid sequence: CASSLEGGSYNEQFF.

V gene TRBV27 combines with J gene TRBJ1-6; D uncertain. The CDR3 is made up of 15 amino acids. Trimming left V 1 base short and J 5 bases short, with 9 bases between. CDR1 is MNHEY, CDR2 SMNVEV, per germline (reference sequence). CDR3 residues: CASSLLRLDNSPLHF. CDR3 DNA: TGTGCCAGCAGTTTATTGCGGTTGGATAATTCACCCCTCCACTTT.

This clone was counted a few times. This rearrangement joins TRBV27 to TRBJ2-2; tentatively, D is TRBD2 (5 bases). Germline V CDR1 and CDR2: MNHEY, SMNVEV (reference sequence). The CDR3 is made up of 17 amino acids. Trimming removed 6 bases at V and 1 base at J, with 18 bases between. DNA for the CDR3: TGTGCCAGCAGCCGCCCCTCGGGAAACCGGAACACCGGGGAGCTGTTTTTT. Translation: CASSRPSGNRNTGELFF.

V usage is TRBV28 and J usage is TRBJ1-2; tentative D call: TRBD1 (6 bases). Germline V lookup: CDR1 MDHEN, CDR2 SYDVKM. Trimming pared 7 bases from V and 0 bases from J, leaving 15 bases between. The CDR3 is 15 amino acids. CDR3: CASTFRDTSNYGYTF. As DNA, the CDR3 is TGTGCCAGCACCTTCCGGGACACCTCTAACTATGGCTACACCTTC.

This clone has a handful of counts. This sequence joins TRBV7-2 and TRBJ2-1; maybe TRBD1 (6 bases). Deletions cut 7 bases from V and 8 bases from J, with 12 bases between. The CDR3 contains 12 residues. The V gene's germline CDR1 is SGHTA and CDR2 FQGNSA. Here the CDR3 reads CASTAEGDEQFF. The DNA of the CDR3 is TGTGCCAGCACCGCTGAGGGGGATGAGCAGTTCTTC.

V is TRBV7-3 and J is TRBJ2-1, with a weak D call TRBD1 (5 bases). CDR3 size: 15 residues. Germline V gives CDR1 SGHTA, CDR2 FQGTGA. V dropped 5 bases and J dropped 5 bases, with 16 bases sitting between them. In DNA, the CDR3 is TGTGCCAGCAGCCCGTATGTAGGGGAAAACAATGAGCAGTTCTTC. Translation: CASSPYVGENNEQFF.

The rearrangement links TRBV4-2 to TRBJ1-6; 10 nucleotides align to TRBD1. With 4 bases clipped from V and 9 bases from J, the junction kept 6 bases outside the gene matches. CDR3 size: 15 residues. Germline CDR1 reads LGHNA; CDR2 reads YNFKEQ. The CDR3 here is CASSPRTGGGSPLHF. DNA for the CDR3: TGTGCCAGCAGCCCCCGGACAGGGGGAGGTTCACCCCTCCACTTT.

This clone turned up a few times. The chain combines TRBV28 with TRBJ1-5; D might be TRBD1 (5 bases). Trimming removed 10 bases from V and 0 bases from J, with 19 bases in between. The CDR3 covers 16 residues. Germline lookup yields CDR1 MDHEN and CDR2 SYDVKM. The CDR3 DNA follows: TGTGCCACCAAATCAACCGGGACTGTTAGCAATCAGCCCCAGCATTTT. This encodes CATKSTGTVSNQPQHF.

The chain joins TRBV11-2 to TRBJ1-2, with D perhaps TRBD1 (6 bases). This CDR3 comprises 16 residues. Germline CDR1 and CDR2: SGHAT and FQNNGV. Trimming cost V 4 bases and J 5 bases, with 20 bases left between them. The CDR3 loop reads CASSSAPGQSAYGYTF. CDR3 DNA: TGTGCCAGCAGCTCCGCCCCTGGACAGTCAGCTTATGGCTACACCTTC. The complete variable domain, with remaining parts taken from reference TRBV11-2 and TRBJ1-2, reads EAGVAQSPRYKIIEKRQSVAFWCNPISGHATLYWYQQILGQGPKLLIQFQNNGVVDDSQLPKDRFSAERLKGVDSTLKIQPAKLEDSAVYLCASSSAPGQSAYGYTFGSGTRLTVV.

The V gene is TRBV4-3, the J gene TRBJ2-1; 7 bases fit TRBD2. Losses at the gene ends were 4 bases for V and 2 bases for J; bases not matched to a gene: 8. Germline-derived CDR1 and CDR2 are LGHNA and YSLEER. The CDR3 is 16 amino acids. Here the CDR3 DNA reads TGCGCCAGCAGCCGAGGGACTATTTCGCCCTACAATGAGCAGTTCTTC. As protein: CASSRGTISPYNEQFF.